This T cell receptor (beta chain) stems from a study of cytomegalovirus exposure and HLA in healthy donors. Study overall: Clustering assigned around 77% of the roughly 380 genotyped donors to the Caucasian-associated ancestry cluster.

The PCR was carried out with 60 Vbeta primers and 13 Jbeta primers. The protocol was immunoSEQ multiplex PCR, while the TCRdb copy is restricted to in-frame clones and leaves out a portion. The sample includes approximately 120,000 clones, 74% seen only once; the top ten take 3% to 5%. There are 15 residues in the CDR3. J lost 10 bases, V lost 3 bases, and 8 bases had no gene match. Looked up from germline, CDR1 is SNHLY and CDR2 is FYNNEI. This sequence originates from a man aged 35 to 55 in good health and CMV-seropositive. The material sequenced was PBMCs. The J gene is TRBJ2-2, the V gene TRBV2; 10 nucleotides match TRBD2. CDR3 bases: TGTGCCAGCAGTGACCGACTAGCGGGCAGCGAGGAGCTGTTTTTT. Amino acid sequence: CASSDRLAGSEELFF.